This entry lists 2 T cell receptor beta chains sequenced from one sample in a study of shared clonotypes between healthy human individuals. Only in-frame clones appear in the TCRdb table, and some are missing; sequencing was by immunoSEQ multiplex PCR. The data hold 550,000 to 650,000 clones, with around 96% observed a single time. The naive CD8 fraction comprised CD45RO-negative cells positively selected for CCR7 and excluded terminally differentiated effector memory CD45RA+ cells. The material sequenced was naive CD8+ T cells sorted from blood. These receptors came from a woman in her twenties or thirties in good health.

The chain couples TRBV19 to TRBJ2-7; no definite D call. Trimming pared 3 bases from V and 2 bases from J, leaving 8 bases between. CDR3 length: 13 residues. From germline, CDR1 is LNHDA and CDR2 SQIVND (reference sequence). The DNA of the CDR3 is TGTGCCAGTAGTATTCAGTTCGCCTACGAGCAGTACTTC. The encoded protein is CASSIQFAYEQYF.

The chain recombines TRBV5-6 with TRBJ1-3; 7 bases are shared with TRBD1. The CDR3 extends over 14 amino acids. V gave up 3 bases and J gave up 8 bases; unmatched junction bases: 8. Germline lookup yields CDR1 SGHDT and CDR2 YYEEEE. DNA for the CDR3: TGTGCCAGCAGCTCTGACAGGGCAATACACACCATATATTTT. This codes for CASSSDRAIHTIYF.